This TCR beta chain was observed in a study of beta chain features in type 1 diabetes. Overall study results and limits: Still unanswered here is whether HLA type influences TCRB rearrangement. In every one of the four CD4+ subsets, TCRB CDR3s were moderately but significantly shorter in Type 1 diabetes patients.

CD4+ naive, central memory, regulatory and stem cell-like memory subsets were isolated by sorting on CD45RO/CCR7/CD25/CD127/CD95/CD27. V trimming: 5 bases; J trimming: 8 bases; junction bases outside the gene matches: 9. Germline CDR1 is MGHRA and CDR2 is YSYEKL. CDR3 length equals 15 residues. Expressed TCRB transcripts were sequenced because the entire RNA isolate underwent reverse transcription. The repertoire was sequenced with immunoSEQ multiplex PCR; TCRdb's copy has only in-frame clones and lacks some. This table holds more than 250,000 clones, over 20% found once. On this clone itself: Antigen: not known.

The TCR was taken from a woman aged 40 to 55 with type 1 diabetes. The sequencing sample was made of naive CD4+ T cells from blood. The J gene is TRBJ2-1, the V gene TRBV4-1; 10 positions agree with TRBD2. CDR3 protein: CASSSGTSGIDEQFF. CDR3 DNA sequence: TGCGCCAGCAGCTCCGGAACTAGCGGGATTGATGAGCAGTTCTTC.